Shown below are 20 T cell receptor beta chains from a single sample sequenced in a study of human T cells and chemical hapten exposure. TCRdb re-called the RACE reads with MiXCR, one entry per CDR3 protein. The repertoire holds roughly 360,000 distinct CDR3 sequences, with roughly 4.8% as singletons. The time point here: patch test 1, 2 weeks after DPC sensitization. The treatment denotes: therapeutic diphenylcyclopropenone sensitization with weekly scalp DPC. The material was whole blood, obtained in connection with sensitization to the hapten diphenylcyclopropenone (DPC). Receptor source: a woman between 45 and 60 years old with alopecia areata. Some clones in this sample may be carry-over from other donors' samples.

This clonotype was counted at least ten times. The chain employs TRBV5-1 and TRBJ1-1, with 10 bases matching TRBD1. Germline V gene sequence: CDR1 SGHRS, CDR2 YFSETQ. This CDR3 is built from 13 residues. The junction had 3 bases not matched to a gene; V was cut back by 4 bases and J by 6 bases. The CDR3 region has the DNA TGCGCCAGCAGCGGCGGACAGGGGGCTGAAGCTTTCTTT. This translates into CASSGGQGAEAFF. Filled out from reference TRBV5-1 and TRBJ1-1, the complete variable domain reads KAGVTQTPRYLIKTRGQQVTLSCSPISGHRSVSWYQQTPGQGLQFLFEYFSETQRNKGNFPGRFSGRQFSNSRSEMNVSTLELGDSALYLCASSGGQGAEAFFGQGTRLTVV.

This clonotype showed up just a few times. The chain recombines TRBV19 with TRBJ1-5; D is uncertain. V was shortened by 5 bases and J by 7 bases, with 15 bases between the two germline ends. This CDR3 is built from 14 residues. Germline CDR1 reads LNHDA; CDR2 reads SQIVND (reference sequence). DNA for the CDR3: TGTGCCAGTAGTCTTCCTTTGTTGGAACAGCCCCAGCATTTT. It codes for CASSLPLLEQPQHF. The whole variable domain, remainder taken from reference TRBV19 and TRBJ1-5, is DGGITQSPKYLFRKEGQNVTLSCEQNLNHDAMYWYRQDPGQGLRLIYYSQIVNDFQKGDIAEGYSVSREKKESFPLTVTSAQKNPTAFYLCASSLPLLEQPQHFGDGTRLSIL.

This clonotype was counted only a few times. The rearrangement uses TRBV5-1 and TRBJ2-7; D perhaps matches TRBD1 (6 bases). Germline V gives CDR1 SGHRS, CDR2 YFSETQ. Trimming cost V 4 bases and J 2 bases, with 13 bases left between them. The CDR3 extends over 14 amino acids. The CDR3 nucleotides read TGCGCCAGCAGCGTTTCACAGGGCGCCTACGAGCAGTACTTC. Amino acid sequence: CASSVSQGAYEQYF.

The genes are TRBV9 and TRBJ1-2, with D unresolved. The CDR3 runs 16 residues. V was shortened by 0 bases and J by 0 bases, with 12 bases between the two germline ends. CDR1 and CDR2 (germline): SGDLS, YYNGEE. CDR3 sequence: CASSVDMAATNYGYTF. CDR3 nucleotide sequence: TGTGCCAGCAGCGTAGATATGGCAGCGACTAACTATGGCTACACCTTC.

The sample holds many counts of this clonotype. The gene calls are TRBV12-3 or TRBV12-4 and TRBJ1-4, with a weak D call TRBD1 (5 bases). The CDR3 contains 13 residues. The V gene lost 4 bases and the J gene lost 8 bases, with 11 bases spanning the gap. The CDR3 reads CASSWGEGEKLFF. CDR3 DNA sequence: TGTGCCAGCAGTTGGGGGGAAGGAGAAAAACTGTTTTTT.

Ten or more counts support this clonotype. V is TRBV6-1 and J is TRBJ2-2; D might be TRBD2 (6 bases). The CDR3 covers 15 residues. With 7 bases removed from V and 5 bases from J, the gap between germline ends came to 17 bases. Germline V gene data show CDR1 as MNHNS and CDR2 as SASEGT. Here the CDR3 reads CASIDYGSQTGELFF. The CDR3 region has the DNA TGTGCCAGCATTGACTACGGGAGCCAAACCGGGGAGCTGTTTTTT.

This clonotype was counted a few times. This chain links TRBV7-2 with TRBJ2-1, with TRBD2 as a possible D gene (6 bases). Looked up from germline, CDR1 is SGHTA and CDR2 is FQGNSA. V lost 3 bases and J lost 4, with 22 bases in between. This CDR3 has 18 residues. CDR3 amino acids: CASSLNWFGVAAYNEQFF. CDR3 in DNA: TGTGCCAGCAGCTTGAACTGGTTCGGAGTAGCGGCTTACAATGAGCAGTTCTTC.

This chain connects TRBV20-1 to TRBJ2-7, with 8 bases that match TRBD1. V lost 4 bases and J lost 2; bases outside the gene matches: 4. Germline CDR1 and CDR2: DFQATT and SNEGSKA (reference sequence). The CDR3 is made up of 13 amino acids. Written as DNA, the CDR3 is TGCAGTGCTATAGGGGACAGGACCTACGAGCAGTACTTC. Protein product: CSAIGDRTYEQYF.

This clonotype was seen ten or more times. The chain uses TRBV12-3 or TRBV12-4 and TRBJ2-3, with TRBD1 identical over 7 bases. CDR3 size: 14 residues. V lost 6 bases to trimming and J lost 2 bases; unmatched junction nucleotides: 5. DNA of the CDR3: TGTGCCAGCAGGGAGGACAGGCCCACAGATACGCAGTATTTT. Protein sequence: CASREDRPTDTQYF.

This clonotype was seen a handful of times. This chain joins TRBV7-2 and TRBJ2-3; 11 bases are shared with TRBD2. Germline loops: CDR1 SGHTA, CDR2 FQGNSA. The V gene end was trimmed by 1 base and the J gene end by 10 bases; junction bases not matched to a gene: 4. CDR3 length: 14 residues. The CDR3 DNA follows: TGTGCCAGCAGCTTAGGTGATAGCGGGAGGGCGCAGTATTTT. Amino acid sequence: CASSLGDSGRAQYF.

The table lists this clonotype with a few counts. V gene TRBV5-1 combines with J gene TRBJ2-4; D not resolved. Trimming pared 1 base from V and 5 bases from J, leaving 7 bases between. The CDR3 sequence is 13 residues long. The germline gives CDR1 SGHRS, CDR2 YFSETQ. The CDR3: CASSLNYQNIQYF. CDR3 nucleotide sequence: TGCGCCAGCAGCTTGAACTACCAAAACATTCAGTACTTC.

This clonotype was observed a few times. The rearrangement links TRBV5-6 to TRBJ1-2, with D perhaps TRBD1 (6 bases). This CDR3 is built from 16 residues. Between the trimmed V and J ends, which lost 5 bases and 4 bases, there was a span of 21 bases. Germline CDR1 SGHDT, CDR2 YYEEEE. CDR3 amino acids: CASRFDTGYGSYGYTF. The CDR3 region has the DNA TGTGCCAGCAGATTCGATACAGGGTACGGTTCCTATGGCTACACCTTC.

This clonotype was seen repeatedly, ten times or more. This chain joins TRBV28 and TRBJ1-6; 9 bases match TRBD1. The CDR3 length is 15 residues. Germline V gives CDR1 MDHEN, CDR2 SYDVKM. V shed 8 bases, J shed 9 bases, and the junction held 11 bases outside the gene matches. The CDR3 loop reads CASGPPGTGLSPLHF. DNA for the CDR3: TGTGCCAGCGGGCCCCCCGGGACAGGGCTTTCACCCCTCCACTTT.

A few counts support this clonotype. The V and J genes are TRBV9 and TRBJ2-7; 7 bases map to TRBD2. The CDR3 has 16 amino acids. V lost 3 bases to trimming and J lost 2 bases; unmatched junction nucleotides: 11. The germline V gene has CDR1 SGDLS and CDR2 YYNGEE. The DNA of the CDR3 is TGTGCCAGCAGCGCAGGCCCCAGCGGGACTACCTACGAGCAGTACTTC. Translating gives CASSAGPSGTTYEQYF.

The V gene is TRBV9, the J gene TRBJ2-1, with D tentatively TRBD1 (5 bases). Trimming took off 0 bases at V and 9 bases at J, with 7 bases between the two ends. Germline CDR1 is SGDLS and CDR2 is YYNGEE. The CDR3 length is 12 residues. CDR3 nucleotide sequence: TGTGCCAGCAGCGTAGGGGGCATTGAGCAGTTCTTC. Amino acid sequence: CASSVGGIEQFF.

Only a few counts were recorded for this clonotype. V is TRBV6-5 and J is TRBJ1-1, with D perhaps matching TRBD1 (5 bases). This CDR3 is built from 12 residues. V lost 11 bases and J lost 3, with 13 bases in between. Germline CDR1 and CDR2: MNHEY and SVGAGI. The CDR3 spells CAASGRHTEAFF. The CDR3 DNA sequence: TGTGCCGCCTCAGGGAGACACACTGAAGCTTTCTTT.

The sample holds many counts of this clonotype. The V and J genes are TRBV5-1 and TRBJ2-2, with D perhaps matching TRBD1 (5 bases). The CDR3 runs to 16 residues. The V gene lost 1 base and the J gene lost 5 bases, with 15 bases spanning the gap. Germline CDR1 SGHRS, CDR2 YFSETQ. The CDR3 region is CASSLLETAGTGELFF. In DNA form, the CDR3 reads TGCGCCAGCAGCTTGTTGGAGACAGCCGGGACCGGGGAGCTGTTTTTT. Variable domain in full (rest from reference TRBV5-1 and TRBJ2-2): KAGVTQTPRYLIKTRGQQVTLSCSPISGHRSVSWYQQTPGQGLQFLFEYFSETQRNKGNFPGRFSGRQFSNSRSEMNVSTLELGDSALYLCASSLLETAGTGELFFGEGSRLTVL.

This clonotype was counted ten times or more. In DNA form, the CDR3 reads TGTGCAGATGGAGCGGGGGCTACCACAGATACGCAGTATTTT. Its protein is CADGAGATTDTQYF. The rearrangement links TRBV12-3 or TRBV12-4 to TRBJ2-3; 8 nucleotides line up with TRBD2. The CDR3 covers 14 residues.

J is TRBJ1-1 and V is TRBV29-1; D is unclear. V gave up 5 bases and J gave up 8 bases, with 15 bases separating them. This CDR3 region has 12 residues. In germline, CDR1 is SQVTM, CDR2 ANQGSEA. The CDR3 here is CSVQREGREAFF. The CDR3 region has the DNA TGCAGCGTTCAAAGGGAGGGAAGAGAAGCTTTCTTT.

This clonotype was counted a few times. This rearrangement joins TRBV27 to TRBJ2-7, with D perhaps TRBD2 (5 bases). The CDR3 spans 14 residues. The germline CDR1 and CDR2 sequences are MNHEY and SMNVEV (reference sequence). The V end lost 0 bases, the J end lost 3 bases, and 9 bases lay between the germline ends. This chain's CDR3 is CASSLSGIIYEQYF. The CDR3 coding sequence is TGTGCCAGCAGTTTATCCGGGATTATCTACGAGCAGTACTTC.